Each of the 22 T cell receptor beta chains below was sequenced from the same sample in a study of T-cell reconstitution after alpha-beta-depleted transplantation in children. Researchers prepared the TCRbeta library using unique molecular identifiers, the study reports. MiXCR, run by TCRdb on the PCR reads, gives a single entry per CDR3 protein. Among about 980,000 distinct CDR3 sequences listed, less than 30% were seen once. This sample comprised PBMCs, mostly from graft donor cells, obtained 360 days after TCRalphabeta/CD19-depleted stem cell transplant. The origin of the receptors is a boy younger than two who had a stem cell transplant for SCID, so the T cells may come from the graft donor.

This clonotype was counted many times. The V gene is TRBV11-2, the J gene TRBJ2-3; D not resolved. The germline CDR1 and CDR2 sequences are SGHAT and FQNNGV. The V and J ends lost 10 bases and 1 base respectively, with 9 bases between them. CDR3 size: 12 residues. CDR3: CATGPGTDTQYF. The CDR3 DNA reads TGTGCCACCGGGCCCGGCACAGATACGCAGTATTTT.

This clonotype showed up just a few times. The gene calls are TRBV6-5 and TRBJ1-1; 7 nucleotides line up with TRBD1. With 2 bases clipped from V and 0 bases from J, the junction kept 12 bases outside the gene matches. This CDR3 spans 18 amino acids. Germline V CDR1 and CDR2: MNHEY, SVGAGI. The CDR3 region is CASSYLGTAATMNTEAFF. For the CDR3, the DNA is TGTGCCAGCAGTTACCTCGGGACAGCAGCTACAATGAACACTGAAGCTTTCTTT.

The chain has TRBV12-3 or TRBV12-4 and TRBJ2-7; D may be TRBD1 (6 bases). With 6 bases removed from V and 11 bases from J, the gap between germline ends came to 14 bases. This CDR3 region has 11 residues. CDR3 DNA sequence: TGTGCCAGCAGCCATAGTACAGGGAAGTACTTC. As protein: CASSHSTGKYF.

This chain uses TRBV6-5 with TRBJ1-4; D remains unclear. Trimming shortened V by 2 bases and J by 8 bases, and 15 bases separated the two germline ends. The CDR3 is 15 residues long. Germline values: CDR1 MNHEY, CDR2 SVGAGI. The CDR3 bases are TGTGCCAGCAGTTACGTGGGGATGGAGGAAGAAAAACTGTTTTTT. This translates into CASSYVGMEEEKLFF.

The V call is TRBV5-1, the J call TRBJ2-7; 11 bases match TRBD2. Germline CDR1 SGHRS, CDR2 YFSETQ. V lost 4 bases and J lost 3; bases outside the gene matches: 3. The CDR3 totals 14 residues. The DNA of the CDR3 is TGCGCCAGCAGCGCAACTAGCGGGGGCTACGAGCAGTACTTC. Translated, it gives CASSATSGGYEQYF. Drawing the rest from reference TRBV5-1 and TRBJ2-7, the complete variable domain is KAGVTQTPRYLIKTRGQQVTLSCSPISGHRSVSWYQQTPGQGLQFLFEYFSETQRNKGNFPGRFSGRQFSNSRSEMNVSTLELGDSALYLCASSATSGGYEQYFGPGTRLTVT.

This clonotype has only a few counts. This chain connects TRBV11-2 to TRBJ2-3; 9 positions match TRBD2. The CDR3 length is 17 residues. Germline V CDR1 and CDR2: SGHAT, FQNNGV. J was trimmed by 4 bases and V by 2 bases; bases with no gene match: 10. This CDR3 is CASSLRHGGGVADTQYF. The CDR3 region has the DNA TGTGCCAGCAGCTTAAGGCATGGCGGGGGGGTCGCAGATACGCAGTATTTT.

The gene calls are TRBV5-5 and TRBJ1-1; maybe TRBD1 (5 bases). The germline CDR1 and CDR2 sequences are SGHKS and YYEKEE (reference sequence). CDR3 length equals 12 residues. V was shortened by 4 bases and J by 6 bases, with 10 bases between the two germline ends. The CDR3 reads CASSLWGAEAFF. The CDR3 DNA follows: TGTGCCAGCAGCCTGTGGGGGGCTGAAGCTTTCTTT. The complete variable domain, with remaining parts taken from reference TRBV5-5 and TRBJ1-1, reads DAGVTQSPTHLIKTRGQQVTLRCSPISGHKSVSWYQQVLGQGPQFIFQYYEKEERGRGNFPDRFSARQFPNYSSELNVNALLLGDSALYLCASSLWGAEAFFGQGTRLTVV.

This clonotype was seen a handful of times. CDR3 sequence: CASSDGDGRPREQFF. For the CDR3, the DNA is TGCGCCAGCAGCGATGGGGACGGCCGTCCAAGGGAGCAGTTCTTC. The chain employs TRBV4-3 and TRBJ2-1; D possibly uses TRBD1 or TRBD2 (5 bases each). The V end lost 5 bases, the J end lost 10 bases, and 21 bases lay between the germline ends. Germline values: CDR1 LGHNA, CDR2 YSLEER. The CDR3 extends over 15 amino acids.

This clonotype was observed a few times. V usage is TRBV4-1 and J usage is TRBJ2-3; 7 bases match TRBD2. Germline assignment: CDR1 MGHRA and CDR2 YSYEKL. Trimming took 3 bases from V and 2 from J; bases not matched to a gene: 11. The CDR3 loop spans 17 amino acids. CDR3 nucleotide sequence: TGCGCCAGCAGCCAGTTAGTATGGGCGGGGGTCACAGATACGCAGTATTTT. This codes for CASSQLVWAGVTDTQYF.

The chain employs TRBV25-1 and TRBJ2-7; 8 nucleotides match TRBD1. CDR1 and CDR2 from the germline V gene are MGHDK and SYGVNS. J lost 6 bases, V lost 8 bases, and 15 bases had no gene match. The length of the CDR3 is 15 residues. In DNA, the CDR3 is TGTGCCAGCCAACGGGGGACAGGCCTGAGGGGCGAGCAGTACTTC. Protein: CASQRGTGLRGEQYF.

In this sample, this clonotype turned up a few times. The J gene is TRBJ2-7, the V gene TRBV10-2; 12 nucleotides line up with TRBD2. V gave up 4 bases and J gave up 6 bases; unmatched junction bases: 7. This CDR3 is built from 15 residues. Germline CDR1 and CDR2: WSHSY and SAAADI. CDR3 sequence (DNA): TGCGCCAGCAGTGCGCTAGCGGGGGGGCGTGGCGAGCAGTACTTC. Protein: CASSALAGGRGEQYF.

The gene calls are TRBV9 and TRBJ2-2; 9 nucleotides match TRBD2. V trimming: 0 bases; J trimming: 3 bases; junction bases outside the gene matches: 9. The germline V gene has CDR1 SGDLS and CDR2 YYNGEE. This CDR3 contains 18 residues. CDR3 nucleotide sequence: TGTGCCAGCAGCGTAGCTTTTAGCGGGGGTCCCCACACCGGGGAGCTGTTTTTT. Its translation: CASSVAFSGGPHTGELFF.

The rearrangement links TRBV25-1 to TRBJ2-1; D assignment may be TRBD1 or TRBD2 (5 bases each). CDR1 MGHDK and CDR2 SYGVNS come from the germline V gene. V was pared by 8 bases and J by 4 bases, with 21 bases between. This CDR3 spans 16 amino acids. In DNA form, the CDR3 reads TGTGCCAGCGGGGGAGAAGGGGCCCCTTTTTACAATGAGCAGTTCTTC. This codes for CASGGEGAPFYNEQFF.

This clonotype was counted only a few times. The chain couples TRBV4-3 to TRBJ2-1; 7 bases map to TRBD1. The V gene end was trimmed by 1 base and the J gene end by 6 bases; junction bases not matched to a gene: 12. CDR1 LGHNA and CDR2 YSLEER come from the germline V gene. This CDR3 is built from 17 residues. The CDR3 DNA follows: TGCGCCAGCAGCCAAGTTTTGGTACGGGACAGACCCAATGAGCAGTTCTTC. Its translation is CASSQVLVRDRPNEQFF.

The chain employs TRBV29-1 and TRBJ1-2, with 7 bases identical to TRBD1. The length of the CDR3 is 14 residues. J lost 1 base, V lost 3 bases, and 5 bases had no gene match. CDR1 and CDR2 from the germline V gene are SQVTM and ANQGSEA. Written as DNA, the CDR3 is TGCAGCGTTGACACCCAGGGGGTTAACTATGGCTACACCTTC. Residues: CSVDTQGVNYGYTF.

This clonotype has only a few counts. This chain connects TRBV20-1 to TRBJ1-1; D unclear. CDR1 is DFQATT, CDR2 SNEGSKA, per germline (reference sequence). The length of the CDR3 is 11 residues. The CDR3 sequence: CGGLLNTEAFF. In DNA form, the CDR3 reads TGCGGCGGTTTATTGAACACTGAAGCTTTCTTT.

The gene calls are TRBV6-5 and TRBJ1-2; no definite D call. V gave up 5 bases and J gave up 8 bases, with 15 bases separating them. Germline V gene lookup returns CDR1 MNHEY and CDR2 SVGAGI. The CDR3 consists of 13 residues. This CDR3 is CASSLRQPLGYTF. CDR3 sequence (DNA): TGTGCCAGCAGTCTACGGCAGCCTTTGGGCTACACCTTC.

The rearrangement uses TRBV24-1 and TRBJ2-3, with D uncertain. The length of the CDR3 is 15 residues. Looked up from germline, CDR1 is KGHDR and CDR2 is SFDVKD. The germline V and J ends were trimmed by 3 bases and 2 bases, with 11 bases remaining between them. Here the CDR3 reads CATSDAGRNTDTQYF. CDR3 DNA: TGTGCCACCAGTGATGCCGGACGGAACACAGATACGCAGTATTTT.

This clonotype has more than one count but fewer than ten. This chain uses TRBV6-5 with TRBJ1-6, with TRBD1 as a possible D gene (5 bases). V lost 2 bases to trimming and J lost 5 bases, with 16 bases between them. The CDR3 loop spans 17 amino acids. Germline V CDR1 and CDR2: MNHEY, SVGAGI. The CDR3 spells CASSYTVGDRHNSPLHF. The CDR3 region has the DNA TGTGCCAGCAGTTACACTGTGGGGGACCGACATAATTCACCCCTCCACTTT.

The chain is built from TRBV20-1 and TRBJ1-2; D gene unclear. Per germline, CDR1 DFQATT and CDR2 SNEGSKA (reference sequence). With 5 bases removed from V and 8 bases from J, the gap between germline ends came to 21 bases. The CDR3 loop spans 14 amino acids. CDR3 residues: CSAFGRGGPGGYTF. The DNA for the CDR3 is TGCAGTGCTTTTGGCCGGGGAGGACCGGGAGGCTACACCTTC.

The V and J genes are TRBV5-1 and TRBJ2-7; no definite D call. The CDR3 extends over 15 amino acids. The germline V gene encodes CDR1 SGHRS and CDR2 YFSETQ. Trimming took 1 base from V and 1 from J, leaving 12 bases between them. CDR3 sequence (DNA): TGCGCCAGCAGCTTGCAACCTCTGGGTTCCTACGAGCAGTACTTC. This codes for CASSLQPLGSYEQYF. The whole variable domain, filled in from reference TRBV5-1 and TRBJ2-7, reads KAGVTQTPRYLIKTRGQQVTLSCSPISGHRSVSWYQQTPGQGLQFLFEYFSETQRNKGNFPGRFSGRQFSNSRSEMNVSTLELGDSALYLCASSLQPLGSYEQYFGPGTRLTVT.

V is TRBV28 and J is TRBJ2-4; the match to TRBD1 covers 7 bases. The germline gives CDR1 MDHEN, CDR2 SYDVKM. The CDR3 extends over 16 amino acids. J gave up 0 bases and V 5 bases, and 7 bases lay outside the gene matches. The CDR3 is CASSPRTGLAKNIQYF. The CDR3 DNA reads TGTGCCAGCAGTCCCCGGACAGGACTAGCCAAAAACATTCAGTACTTC.